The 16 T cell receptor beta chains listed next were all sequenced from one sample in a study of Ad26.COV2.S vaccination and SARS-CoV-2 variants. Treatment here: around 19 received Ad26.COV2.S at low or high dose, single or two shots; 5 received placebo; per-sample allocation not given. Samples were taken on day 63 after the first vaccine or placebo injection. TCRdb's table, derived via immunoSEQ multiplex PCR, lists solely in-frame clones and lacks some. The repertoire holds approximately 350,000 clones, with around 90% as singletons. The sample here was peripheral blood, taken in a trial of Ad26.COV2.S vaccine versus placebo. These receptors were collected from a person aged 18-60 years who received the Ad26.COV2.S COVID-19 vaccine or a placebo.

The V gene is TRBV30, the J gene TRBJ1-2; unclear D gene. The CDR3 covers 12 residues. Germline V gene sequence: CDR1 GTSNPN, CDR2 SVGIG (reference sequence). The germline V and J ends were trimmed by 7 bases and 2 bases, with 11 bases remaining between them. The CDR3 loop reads CALSGGNYGYTF. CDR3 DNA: TGTGCCTTAAGTGGCGGAAACTATGGCTACACCTTC.

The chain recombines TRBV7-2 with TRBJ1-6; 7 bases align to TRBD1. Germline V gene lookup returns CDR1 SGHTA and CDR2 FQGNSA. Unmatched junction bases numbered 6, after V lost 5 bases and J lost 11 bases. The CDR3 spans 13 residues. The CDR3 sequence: CASSADRVPPLHF. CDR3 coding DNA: TGTGCCAGCAGCGCCGACAGGGTCCCACCCCTCCACTTT.

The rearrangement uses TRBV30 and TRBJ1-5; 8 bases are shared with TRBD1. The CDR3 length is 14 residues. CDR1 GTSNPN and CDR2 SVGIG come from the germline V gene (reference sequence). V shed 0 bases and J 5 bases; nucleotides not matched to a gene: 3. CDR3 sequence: CAWSVQGGHQPQHF. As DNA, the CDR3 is TGTGCCTGGAGTGTACAGGGGGGCCATCAGCCCCAGCATTTT.

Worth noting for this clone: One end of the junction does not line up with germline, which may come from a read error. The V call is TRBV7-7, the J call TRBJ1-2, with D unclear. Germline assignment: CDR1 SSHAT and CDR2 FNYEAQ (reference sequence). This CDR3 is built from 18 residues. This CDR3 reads CASSSPSVSYPANYGYTF. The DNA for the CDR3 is TGTGCTAGCAGCTCCCCATCCGTGAGTTATCCCGCTAACTATGGCTACACCTTC. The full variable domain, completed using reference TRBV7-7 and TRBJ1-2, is GAGVSQSPRYKVTKRGQDVTLRCDPISSHATLYWYQQALGQGPEFLTYFNYEAQPDKSGLPSDRFSAERPEGSISTLTIQRTEQRDSAMYRCASSSPSVSYPANYGYTFGSGTRLTVV.

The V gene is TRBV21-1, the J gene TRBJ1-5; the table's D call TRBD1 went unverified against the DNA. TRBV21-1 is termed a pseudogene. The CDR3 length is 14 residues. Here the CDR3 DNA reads TGTGCCAGCAGCAAAACGGACAGGGATCAGCCCCAGCATTTT. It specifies CASSKTDRDQPQHF.

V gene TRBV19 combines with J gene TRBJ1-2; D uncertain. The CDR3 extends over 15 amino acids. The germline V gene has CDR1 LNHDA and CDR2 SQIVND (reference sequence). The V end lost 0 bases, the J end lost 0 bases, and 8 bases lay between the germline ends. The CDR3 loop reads CASSIDRRANYGYTF. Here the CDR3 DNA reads TGTGCCAGTAGTATAGACAGGCGAGCTAACTATGGCTACACCTTC.

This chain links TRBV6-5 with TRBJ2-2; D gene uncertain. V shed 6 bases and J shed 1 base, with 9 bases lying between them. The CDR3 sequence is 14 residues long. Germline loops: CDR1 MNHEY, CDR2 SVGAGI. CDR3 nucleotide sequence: TGTGCCAGCAGCGCAGTCCTGAACACCGGGGAGCTGTTTTTT. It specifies CASSAVLNTGELFF.

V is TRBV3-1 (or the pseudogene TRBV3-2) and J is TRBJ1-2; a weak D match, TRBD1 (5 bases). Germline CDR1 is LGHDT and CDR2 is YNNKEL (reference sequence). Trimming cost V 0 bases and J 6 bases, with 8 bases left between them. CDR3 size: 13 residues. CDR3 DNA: TGTGCCAGCAGCCAAGATTTGGGGGATGGCTACACCTTC. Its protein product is CASSQDLGDGYTF.

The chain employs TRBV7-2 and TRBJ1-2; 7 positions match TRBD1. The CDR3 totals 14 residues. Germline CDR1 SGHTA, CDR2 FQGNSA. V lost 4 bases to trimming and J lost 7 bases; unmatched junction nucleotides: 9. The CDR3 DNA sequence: TGTGCCAGCAGCTCGAGGGGGCAGGGCACTGGCTACACCTTC. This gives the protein CASSSRGQGTGYTF.

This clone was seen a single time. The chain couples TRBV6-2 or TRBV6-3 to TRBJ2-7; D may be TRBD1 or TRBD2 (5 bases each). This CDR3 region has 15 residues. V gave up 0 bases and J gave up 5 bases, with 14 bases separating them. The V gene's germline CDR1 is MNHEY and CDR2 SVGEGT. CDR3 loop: CASSYSGTRDHEQYF. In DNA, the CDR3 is TGTGCCAGCAGTTACTCCGGGACCAGGGACCACGAGCAGTACTTC.

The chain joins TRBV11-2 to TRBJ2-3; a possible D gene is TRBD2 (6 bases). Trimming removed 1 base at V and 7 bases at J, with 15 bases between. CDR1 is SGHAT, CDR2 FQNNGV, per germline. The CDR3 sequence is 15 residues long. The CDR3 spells CASSLGLAASNTQYF. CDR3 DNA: TGTGCCAGCAGCTTAGGGTTAGCGGCGAGCAATACGCAGTATTTT.

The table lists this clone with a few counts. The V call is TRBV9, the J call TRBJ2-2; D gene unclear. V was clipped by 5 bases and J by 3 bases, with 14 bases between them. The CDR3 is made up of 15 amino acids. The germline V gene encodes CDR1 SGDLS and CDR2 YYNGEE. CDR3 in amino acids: CASSPAGSDTGELFF. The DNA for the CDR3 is TGTGCCAGCAGTCCGGCCGGTTCGGACACCGGGGAGCTGTTTTTT.

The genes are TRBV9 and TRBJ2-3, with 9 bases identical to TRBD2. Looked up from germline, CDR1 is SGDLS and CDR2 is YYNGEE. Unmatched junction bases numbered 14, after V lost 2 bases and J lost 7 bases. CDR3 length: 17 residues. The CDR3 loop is CASSVFGTSPEPNTQYF. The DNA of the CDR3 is TGTGCCAGCAGCGTCTTTGGGACTAGCCCTGAACCTAATACGCAGTATTTT.

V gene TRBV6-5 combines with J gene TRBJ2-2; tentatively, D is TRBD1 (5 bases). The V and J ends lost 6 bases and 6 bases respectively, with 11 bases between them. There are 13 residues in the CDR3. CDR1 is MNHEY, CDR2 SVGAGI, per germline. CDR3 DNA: TGTGCCAGCAGATATACAGGTCCCGGGGAGCTGTTTTTT. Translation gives CASRYTGPGELFF.

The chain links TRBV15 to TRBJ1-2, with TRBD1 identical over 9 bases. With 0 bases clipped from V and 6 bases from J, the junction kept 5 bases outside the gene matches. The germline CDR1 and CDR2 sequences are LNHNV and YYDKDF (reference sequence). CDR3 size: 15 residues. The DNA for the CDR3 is TGTGCCACCAGCAGAGAAGGGACAGGGAACAATGGCTACACCTTC. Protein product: CATSREGTGNNGYTF.

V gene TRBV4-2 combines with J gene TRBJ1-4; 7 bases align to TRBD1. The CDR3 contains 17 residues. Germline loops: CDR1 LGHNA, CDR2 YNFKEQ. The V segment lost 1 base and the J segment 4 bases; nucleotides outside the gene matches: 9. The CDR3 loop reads CASSQAPGTESNEKLFF. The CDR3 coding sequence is TGTGCCAGCAGCCAAGCACCCGGGACAGAGAGTAATGAAAAACTGTTTTTT.